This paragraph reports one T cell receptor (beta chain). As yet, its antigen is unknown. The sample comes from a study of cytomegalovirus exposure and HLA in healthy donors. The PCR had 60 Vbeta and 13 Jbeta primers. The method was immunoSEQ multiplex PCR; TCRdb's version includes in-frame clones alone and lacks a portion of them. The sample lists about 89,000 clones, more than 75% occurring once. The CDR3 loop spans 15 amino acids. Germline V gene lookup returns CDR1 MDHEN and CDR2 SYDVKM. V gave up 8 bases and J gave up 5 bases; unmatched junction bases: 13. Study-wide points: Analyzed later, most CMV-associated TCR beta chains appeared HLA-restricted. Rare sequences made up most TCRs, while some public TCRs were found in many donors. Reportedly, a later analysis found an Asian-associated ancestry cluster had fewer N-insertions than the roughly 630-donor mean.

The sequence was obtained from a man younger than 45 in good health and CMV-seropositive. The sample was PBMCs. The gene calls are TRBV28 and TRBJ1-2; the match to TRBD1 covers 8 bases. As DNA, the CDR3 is TGTGCCAGCCTCTCCGGGACAGGCGTACCTTATGGCTACACCTTC. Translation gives CASLSGTGVPYGYTF.